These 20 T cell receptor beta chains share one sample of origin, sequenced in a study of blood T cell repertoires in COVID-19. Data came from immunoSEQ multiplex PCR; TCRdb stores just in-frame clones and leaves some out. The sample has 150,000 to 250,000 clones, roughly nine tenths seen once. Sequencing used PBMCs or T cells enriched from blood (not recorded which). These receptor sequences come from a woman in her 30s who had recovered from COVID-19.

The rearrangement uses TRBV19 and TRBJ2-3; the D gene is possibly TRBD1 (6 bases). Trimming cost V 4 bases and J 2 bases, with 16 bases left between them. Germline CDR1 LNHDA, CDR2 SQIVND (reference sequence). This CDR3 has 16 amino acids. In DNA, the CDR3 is TGTGCCAGTAGTAGATCTGCAGGGGTTTCCACAGATACGCAGTATTTT. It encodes CASSRSAGVSTDTQYF.

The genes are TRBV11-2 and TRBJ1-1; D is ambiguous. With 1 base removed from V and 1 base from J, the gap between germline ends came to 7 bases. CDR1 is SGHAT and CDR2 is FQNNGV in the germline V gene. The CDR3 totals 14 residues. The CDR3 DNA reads TGTGCCAGCAGCTTAGGTACGGGGAACACTGAAGCTTTCTTT. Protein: CASSLGTGNTEAFF.

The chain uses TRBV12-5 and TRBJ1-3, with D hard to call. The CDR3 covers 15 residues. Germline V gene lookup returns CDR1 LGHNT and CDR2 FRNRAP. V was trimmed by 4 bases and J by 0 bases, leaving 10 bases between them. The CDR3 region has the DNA TGTGCTAGTGGTTCTGGGCAACTCTCTGGAAACACCATATATTTT. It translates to CASGSGQLSGNTIYF.

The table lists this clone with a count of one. CDR3 nucleotides: TGTGCCAGCAGGGGCAGGCTAGCGGGAGGAGATAAAAAGTACTTC. Translating gives CASRGRLAGGDKKYF. The V gene is TRBV6-6, the J gene TRBJ2-7; TRBD2 matches at 11 bases. The CDR3 is 15 residues long. Germline values: CDR1 MNHNY, CDR2 SVGAGI (reference sequence). V shed 6 bases, J shed 11 bases, and the junction held 15 bases outside the gene matches.

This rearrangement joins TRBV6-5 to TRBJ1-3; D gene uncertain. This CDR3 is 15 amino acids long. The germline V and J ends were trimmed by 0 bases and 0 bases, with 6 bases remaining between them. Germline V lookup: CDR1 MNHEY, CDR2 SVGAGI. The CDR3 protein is CASSYSRNSGNTIYF. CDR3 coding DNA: TGTGCCAGCAGTTACTCGAGGAACTCTGGAAACACCATATATTTT.

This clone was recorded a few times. The DNA of the CDR3 is TGTGCTAGCGGCGGGACAGGGACTGAAAAACTGTTTTTT. The encoded protein is CASGGTGTEKLFF. The chain recombines TRBV12-5 with TRBJ1-4; 9 positions match TRBD1. V lost 9 bases and J lost 7; bases outside the gene matches: 6. The CDR3 length is 13 residues. From germline, CDR1 is LGHNT and CDR2 FRNRAP.

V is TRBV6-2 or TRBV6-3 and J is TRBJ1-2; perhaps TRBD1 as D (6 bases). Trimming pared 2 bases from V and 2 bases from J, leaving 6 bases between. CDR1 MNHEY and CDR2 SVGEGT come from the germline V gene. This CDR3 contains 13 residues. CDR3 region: CASSYDRNYGYTF. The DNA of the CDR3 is TGTGCCAGCAGTTACGACAGGAACTATGGCTACACCTTC.

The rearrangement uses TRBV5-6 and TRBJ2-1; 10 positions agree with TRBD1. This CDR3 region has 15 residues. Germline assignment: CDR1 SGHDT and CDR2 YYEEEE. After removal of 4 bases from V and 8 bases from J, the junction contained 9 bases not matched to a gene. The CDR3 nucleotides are TGTGCCAGCAGCCCACCGGACAGGGGGATGCATGAGCAGTTCTTC. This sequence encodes CASSPPDRGMHEQFF.

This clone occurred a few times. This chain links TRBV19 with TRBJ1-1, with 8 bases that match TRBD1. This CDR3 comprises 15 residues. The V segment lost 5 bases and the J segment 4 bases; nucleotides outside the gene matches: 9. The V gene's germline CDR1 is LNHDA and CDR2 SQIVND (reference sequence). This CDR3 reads CASSYTPGGGTEAFF. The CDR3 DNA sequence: TGTGCCAGTAGTTATACTCCAGGGGGCGGCACTGAAGCTTTCTTT.

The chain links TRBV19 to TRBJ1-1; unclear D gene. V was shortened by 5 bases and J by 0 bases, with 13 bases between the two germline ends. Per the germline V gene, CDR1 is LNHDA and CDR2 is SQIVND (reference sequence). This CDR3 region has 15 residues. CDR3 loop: CASSGQVVMNTEAFF. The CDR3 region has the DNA TGTGCCAGTAGTGGGCAGGTGGTCATGAACACTGAAGCTTTCTTT.

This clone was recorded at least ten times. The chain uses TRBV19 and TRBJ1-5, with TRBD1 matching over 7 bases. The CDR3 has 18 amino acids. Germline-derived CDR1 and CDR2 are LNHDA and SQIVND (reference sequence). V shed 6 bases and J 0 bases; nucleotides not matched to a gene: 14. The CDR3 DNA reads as TGTGCCAGTAGCCAAGACAGGGTTCAAGGATATAGCAATCAGCCCCAGCATTTT. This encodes CASSQDRVQGYSNQPQHF.

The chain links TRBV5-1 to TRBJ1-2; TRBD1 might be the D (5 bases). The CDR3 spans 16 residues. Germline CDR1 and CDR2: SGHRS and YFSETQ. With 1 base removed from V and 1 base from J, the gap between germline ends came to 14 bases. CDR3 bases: TGCGCCAGCAGCTTGCTACAGGAAACCTTTAACTATGGCTACACCTTC. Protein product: CASSLLQETFNYGYTF.

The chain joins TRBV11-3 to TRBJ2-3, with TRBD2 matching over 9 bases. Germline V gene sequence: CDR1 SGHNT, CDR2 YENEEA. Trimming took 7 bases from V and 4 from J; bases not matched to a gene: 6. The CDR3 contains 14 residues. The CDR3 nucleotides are TGTGCCAGCACCAAAAGCGGGAGGCCAGATACGCAGTATTTT. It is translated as CASTKSGRPDTQYF.

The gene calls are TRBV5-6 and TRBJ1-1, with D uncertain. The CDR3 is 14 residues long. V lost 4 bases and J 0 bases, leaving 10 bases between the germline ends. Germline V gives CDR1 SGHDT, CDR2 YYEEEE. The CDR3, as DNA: TGTGCCAGCAGCATACAGTTTCTGAACACTGAAGCTTTCTTT. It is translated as CASSIQFLNTEAFF.

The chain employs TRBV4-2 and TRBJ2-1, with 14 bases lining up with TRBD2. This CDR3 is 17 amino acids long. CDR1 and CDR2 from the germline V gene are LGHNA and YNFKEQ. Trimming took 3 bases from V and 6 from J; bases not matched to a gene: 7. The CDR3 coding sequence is TGTGCCAGCAGCCAGGAGACTAGCGGGGGGGCGGTCAATGAGCAGTTCTTC. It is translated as CASSQETSGGAVNEQFF.

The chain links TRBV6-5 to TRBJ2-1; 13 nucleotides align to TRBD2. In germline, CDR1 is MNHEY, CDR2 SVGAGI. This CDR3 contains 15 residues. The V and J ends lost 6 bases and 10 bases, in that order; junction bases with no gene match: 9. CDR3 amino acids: CASSHGTSGMVEQFF. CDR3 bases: TGTGCCAGCAGCCACGGGACTAGCGGGATGGTGGAGCAGTTCTTC.

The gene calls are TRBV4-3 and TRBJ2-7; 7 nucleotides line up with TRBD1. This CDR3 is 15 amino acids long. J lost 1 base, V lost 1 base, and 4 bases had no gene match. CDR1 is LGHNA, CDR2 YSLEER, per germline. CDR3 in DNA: TGCGCCAGCAGCCAAGGGTTGGGACAGTCCTACGAGCAGTACTTC. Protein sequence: CASSQGLGQSYEQYF.

CDR3: CASSSLAAGAYEQYF. CDR3 coding DNA: TGTGCCAGCAGTTCTCTGGCAGCGGGGGCCTACGAGCAGTACTTC. The rearrangement joins TRBV27 to TRBJ2-7; TRBD2 agrees at 8 bases. This CDR3 contains 15 residues. V lost 4 bases to trimming and J lost 2 bases; unmatched junction nucleotides: 7. In germline, CDR1 is MNHEY, CDR2 SMNVEV (reference sequence).

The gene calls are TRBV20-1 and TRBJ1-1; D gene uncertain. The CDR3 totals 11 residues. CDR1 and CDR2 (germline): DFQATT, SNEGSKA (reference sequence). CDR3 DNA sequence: TGCGGCCGGCGGGGTGGCACTGAAGCTTTCTTT. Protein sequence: CGRRGGTEAFF.

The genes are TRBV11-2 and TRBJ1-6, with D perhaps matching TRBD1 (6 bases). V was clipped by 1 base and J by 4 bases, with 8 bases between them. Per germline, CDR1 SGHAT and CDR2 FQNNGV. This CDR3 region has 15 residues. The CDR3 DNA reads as TGTGCCAGCAGCTTAGTGGGACATTATAATTCACCCCTCCACTTT. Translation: CASSLVGHYNSPLHF.